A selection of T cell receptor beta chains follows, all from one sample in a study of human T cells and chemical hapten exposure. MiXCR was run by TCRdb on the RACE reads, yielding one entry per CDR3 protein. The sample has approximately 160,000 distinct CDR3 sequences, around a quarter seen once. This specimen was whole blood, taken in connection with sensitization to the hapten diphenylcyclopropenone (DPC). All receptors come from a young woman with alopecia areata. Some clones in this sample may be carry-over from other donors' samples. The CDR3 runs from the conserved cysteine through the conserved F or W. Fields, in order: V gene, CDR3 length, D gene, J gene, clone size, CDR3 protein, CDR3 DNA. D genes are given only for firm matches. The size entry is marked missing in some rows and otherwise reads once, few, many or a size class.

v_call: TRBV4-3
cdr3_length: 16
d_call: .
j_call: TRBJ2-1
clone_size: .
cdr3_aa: CASSQADRFGEGEQFF
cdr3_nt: TGCGCCAGCAGCCAAGCTGACAGGTTCGGTGAAGGTGAGCAGTTCTTC

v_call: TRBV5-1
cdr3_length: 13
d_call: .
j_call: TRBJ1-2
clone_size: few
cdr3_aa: CASKFGDHYGYTF
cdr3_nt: TGCGCCAGCAAATTCGGGGACCACTATGGCTACACCTTC

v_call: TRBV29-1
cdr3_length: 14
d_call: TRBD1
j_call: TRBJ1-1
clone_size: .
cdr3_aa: CSVGTVRLNTEAFF
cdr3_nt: TGCAGCGTCGGGACAGTACGCTTGAACACTGAAGCTTTCTTT

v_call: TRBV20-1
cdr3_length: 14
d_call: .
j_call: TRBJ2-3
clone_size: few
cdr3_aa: CSAVWVYLPDTQYF
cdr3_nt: TGCAGTGCCGTTTGGGTTTACTTGCCAGATACGCAGTATTTT

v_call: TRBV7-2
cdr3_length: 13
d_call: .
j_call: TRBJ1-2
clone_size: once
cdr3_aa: CASSLEAHYGYTF
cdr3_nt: TGTGCCAGCAGCTTGGAGGCGCACTATGGCTACACCTTC

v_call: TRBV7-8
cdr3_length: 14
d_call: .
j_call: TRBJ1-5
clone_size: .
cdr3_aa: CASSLAGFGQPQHF
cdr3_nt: TGTGCCAGCAGCTTAGCCGGGTTTGGTCAGCCCCAGCATTTT

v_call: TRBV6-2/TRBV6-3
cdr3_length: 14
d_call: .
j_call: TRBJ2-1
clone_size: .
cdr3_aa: CASISPLAGNEQFF
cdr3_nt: TGTGCCAGCATATCTCCACTTGCGGGTAATGAGCAGTTCTTC

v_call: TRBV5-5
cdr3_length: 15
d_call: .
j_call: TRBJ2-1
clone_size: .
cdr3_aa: CASSLIADTYNEQFF
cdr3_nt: TGTGCCAGCAGCTTGATTGCGGATACCTACAATGAGCAGTTCTTC

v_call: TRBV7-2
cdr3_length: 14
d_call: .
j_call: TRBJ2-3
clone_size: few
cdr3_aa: CASSLAGRTDTQYF
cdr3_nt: TGTGCCAGCAGCTTAGCCGGGCGCACAGATACGCAGTATTTT

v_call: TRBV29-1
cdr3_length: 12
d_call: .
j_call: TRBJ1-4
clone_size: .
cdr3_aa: CSVGGINEKLFF
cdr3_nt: TGCAGCGTTGGAGGAATTAATGAAAAACTGTTTTTT

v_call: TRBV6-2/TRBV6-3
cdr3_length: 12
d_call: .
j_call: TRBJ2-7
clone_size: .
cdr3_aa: CASSYAAYEQYF
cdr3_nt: TGTGCCAGCAGTTATGCGGCCTACGAGCAGTACTTC

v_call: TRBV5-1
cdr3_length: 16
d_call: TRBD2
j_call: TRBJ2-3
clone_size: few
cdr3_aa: CASSLVAGGITDTQYF
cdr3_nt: TGCGCCAGCAGCTTGGTAGCGGGAGGGATCACAGATACGCAGTATTTT

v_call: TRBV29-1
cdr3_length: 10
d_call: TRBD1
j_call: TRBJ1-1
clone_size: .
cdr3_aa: CSVGDRDAFF
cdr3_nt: TGCAGCGTGGGGGACAGGGACGCTTTCTTT

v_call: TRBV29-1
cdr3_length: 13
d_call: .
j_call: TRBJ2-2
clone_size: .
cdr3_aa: CSAKVGGTGELFF
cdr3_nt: TGCAGCGCTAAGGTGGGGGGAACCGGGGAGCTGTTTTTT

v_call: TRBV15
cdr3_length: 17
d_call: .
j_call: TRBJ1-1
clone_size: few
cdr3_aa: CATSRAGDFWLDTEAFF
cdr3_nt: TGTGCCACCAGCAGAGCGGGGGACTTTTGGTTAGACACTGAAGCTTTCTTT

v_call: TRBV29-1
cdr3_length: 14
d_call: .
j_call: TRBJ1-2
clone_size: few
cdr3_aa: CSVTRDLNLGGYTF
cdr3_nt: TGCAGCGTCACCAGGGACCTTAACTTGGGTGGCTACACCTTC

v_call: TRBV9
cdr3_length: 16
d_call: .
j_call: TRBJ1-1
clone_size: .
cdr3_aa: CASSVGVAGPNTEAFF
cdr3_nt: TGTGCCAGCAGCGTAGGGGTAGCGGGGCCAAACACTGAAGCTTTCTTT

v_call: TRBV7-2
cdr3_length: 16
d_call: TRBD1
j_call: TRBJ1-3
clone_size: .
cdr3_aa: CASSSGRTGARNTIYF
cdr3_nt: TGTGCCAGCAGCTCTGGCCGGACAGGGGCTAGGAACACCATATATTTT